The 8 T cell receptor beta chains below all came from one sample that was sequenced in a study of T cells after somatic rescue of genetic block. Sequenced by immunoSEQ multiplex PCR; TCRdb stores in-frame clones only, minus some. The sample contains about 88,000 clones, about 90% of which appear only once. The sample consisted of peripheral blood mononuclear cells (PBMCs). These receptors originate from a woman aged 18-29 years.

This rearrangement joins TRBV7-2 to TRBJ2-7; TRBD1 agrees at 10 bases. Germline trimming cut 2 bases from V and 2 bases from J; bases unmatched to any gene: 3. Germline values: CDR1 SGHTA, CDR2 FQGNSA. This CDR3 comprises 15 residues. The CDR3 coding sequence is TGTGCCAGCAGCTTACCCGGGACAGGGGCCTACGAGCAGTACTTC. Protein product: CASSLPGTGAYEQYF.

The V and J genes are TRBV5-1 and TRBJ2-7; D remains ambiguous. In germline, CDR1 is SGHRS, CDR2 YFSETQ. The CDR3 sequence is 14 residues long. Trimming took 2 bases from V and 2 from J, leaving 11 bases between them. CDR3: CASSFRPEAYEQYF. In nucleotides, the CDR3 is TGCGCCAGCAGCTTCCGGCCTGAAGCCTACGAGCAGTACTTC.

This clone appeared a single time. The chain has TRBV18 and TRBJ2-1; D gene uncertain. Trimming shortened V by 2 bases and J by 1 base, and 9 bases separated the two germline ends. The CDR3 has 15 residues. From germline, CDR1 is KGHSH and CDR2 LQKENI. The CDR3 DNA sequence: TGTGCCAGCTCACCAGCAGCGTTTTCCTACAATGAGCAGTTCTTC. Encoded protein: CASSPAAFSYNEQFF.

The CDR3 loop reads CASKRDPGQGGTEAFF. The CDR3 DNA is TGTGCCAGTAAGAGAGACCCGGGACAGGGTGGCACTGAAGCTTTCTTT. This sequence joins TRBV19 and TRBJ1-1; 9 bases are a match to TRBD1. V was clipped by 7 bases and J by 4 bases; unmatched bases: 13. The CDR3 contains 16 residues. Germline CDR1 LNHDA, CDR2 SQIVND (reference sequence).

The V gene is TRBV4-1, the J gene TRBJ2-7, with TRBD2 matching 9 bases. V dropped 1 base and J dropped 7; count of bases not matched to a gene: 8. The CDR3 contains 15 residues. Germline CDR1 and CDR2: MGHRA and YSYEKL. CDR3 DNA sequence: TGCGCCAGCAGCCAAGGGTTTCTAGCGGGATGGGAGCAGTACTTC. Translating gives CASSQGFLAGWEQYF.

The V call is TRBV6-5, the J call TRBJ1-5, with D tentatively TRBD1 (5 bases). V lost 5 bases and J 3 bases, leaving 11 bases between the germline ends. Germline CDR1 MNHEY, CDR2 SVGAGI. This CDR3 spans 14 amino acids. Written as DNA, the CDR3 is TGTGCCAGCAGTCCACCGGGGCCCAATCAGCCCCAGCATTTT. Its protein product is CASSPPGPNQPQHF.

This rearrangement joins TRBV28 to TRBJ1-4, with unresolved D. Germline lookup yields CDR1 MDHEN and CDR2 SYDVKM. This CDR3 region has 15 residues. V lost 1 base to trimming and J lost 7 bases, with 13 bases between them. The CDR3 spells CASSLLRRSAEKLFF. Written as DNA, the CDR3 is TGTGCCAGCAGTTTATTGCGGAGGTCAGCTGAAAAACTGTTTTTT. Complete variable domain (other parts from reference TRBV28 and TRBJ1-4): DVKVTQSSRYLVKRTGEKVFLECVQDMDHENMFWYRQDPGLGLRLIYFSYDVKMKEKGDIPEGYSVSREKKERFSLILESASTNQTSMYLCASSLLRRSAEKLFFGSGTQLSVL.

The chain uses TRBV5-1 and TRBJ2-1; no reliable D call. The germline V gene has CDR1 SGHRS and CDR2 YFSETQ. V shed 5 bases and J shed 4 bases, with 7 bases lying between them. The CDR3 is 12 residues long. CDR3 coding DNA: TGCGCCAGCAGGCGGAATTACAATGAGCAGTTCTTC. Protein: CASRRNYNEQFF.